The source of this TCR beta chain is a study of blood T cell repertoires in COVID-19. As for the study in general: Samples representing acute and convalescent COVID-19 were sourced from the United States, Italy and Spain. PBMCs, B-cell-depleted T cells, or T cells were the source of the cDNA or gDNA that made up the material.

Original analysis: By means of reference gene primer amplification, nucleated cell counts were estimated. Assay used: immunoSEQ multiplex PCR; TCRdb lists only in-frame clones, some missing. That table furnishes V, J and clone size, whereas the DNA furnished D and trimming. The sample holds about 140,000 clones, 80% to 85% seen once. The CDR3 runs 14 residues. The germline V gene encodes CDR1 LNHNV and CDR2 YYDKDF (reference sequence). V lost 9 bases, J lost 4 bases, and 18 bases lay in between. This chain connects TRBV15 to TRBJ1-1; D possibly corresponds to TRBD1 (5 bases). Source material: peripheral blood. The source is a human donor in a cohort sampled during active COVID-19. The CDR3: CATTGGDWTTEAFF. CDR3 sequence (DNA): TGTGCCACTACCGGGGGGGATTGGACCACTGAAGCTTTCTTT.